These 17 T cell receptor beta chains were all obtained from the same sample, sequenced in a study of identical twins. TCRdb re-derived calls from the 5' RACE reads in MiXCR, one entry per CDR3 protein. The sample includes about 690,000 distinct CDR3 sequences, 21% of them seen just once. These same records also appear under a second study, on T cells expressing NK-cell markers.

What was sequenced was PBMCs. These receptors all stem from a woman aged 18-29 years in good health.

J is TRBJ2-5 and V is TRBV7-2, with D possibly matching TRBD1 (5 bases). The V end was cut by 7 bases, the J end by 0 bases, with 15 bases between. Germline-derived CDR1 and CDR2 are SGHTA and FQGNSA. The CDR3 covers 15 residues. The CDR3 loop reads CASTSKGLYQETQYF. The CDR3 DNA reads as TGTGCCAGCACCAGCAAGGGGCTGTACCAAGAGACCCAGTACTTC.

This clonotype was detected many times. The chain has TRBV20-1 and TRBJ1-1, with D perhaps matching TRBD1 (6 bases). V lost 3 bases and J 5 bases, leaving 10 bases between the germline ends. Germline-derived CDR1 and CDR2 are DFQATT and SNEGSKA (reference sequence). This CDR3 region has 12 residues. The DNA for the CDR3 is TGCAGTGCTAGGGGGCAGGGGACTGAAGCTTTCTTT. Translated, it gives CSARGQGTEAFF.

V gene TRBV6-5 combines with J gene TRBJ2-1; TRBD2 matches 8 bases. This CDR3 region has 15 residues. CDR1 MNHEY and CDR2 SVGAGI come from the germline V gene. With 4 bases clipped from V and 4 bases from J, the junction kept 6 bases outside the gene matches. CDR3 nucleotides: TGTGCCAGCAGTTTTAGCGGGAAAGGGTACAATGAGCAGTTCTTC. Its translation is CASSFSGKGYNEQFF.

This clonotype was observed once. This sequence joins TRBV30 and TRBJ1-1; D is undetermined. This CDR3 is built from 13 residues. The germline CDR1 and CDR2 sequences are GTSNPN and SVGIG (reference sequence). The ends were cut back, 0 bases at V and 7 bases at J, with 12 bases in the middle. In DNA form, the CDR3 reads TGTGCCTGGAGTGTAAAGCGGGGTCTTGAAGCTTTCTTT. This translates into CAWSVKRGLEAFF.

The V call is TRBV7-2, the J call TRBJ2-7; D is unclear. CDR1 and CDR2 (germline): SGHTA, FQGNSA. V dropped 6 bases and J dropped 0 bases, with 12 bases sitting between them. CDR3 length: 14 residues. The CDR3 DNA is TGTGCCAGCAGGATAATGCCTAGCTCCTACGAGCAGTACTTC. Its translation: CASRIMPSSYEQYF.

This clonotype was detected ten times or more. The chain employs TRBV12-3 or TRBV12-4 and TRBJ1-3; D is unresolved. V lost 7 bases to trimming and J lost 4 bases, with 11 bases between them. The CDR3 is made up of 13 amino acids. The chain's CDR3 is CASTRTTGNTIYF. The DNA for the CDR3 is TGTGCCAGCACCCGCACGACGGGAAACACCATATATTTT.

The chain recombines TRBV10-1 with TRBJ2-3; D not certain. This CDR3 comprises 13 residues. Trimming removed 3 bases at V and 2 bases at J, with 6 bases between. Germline-derived CDR1 and CDR2 are WNHNN and SYGVQD (reference sequence). CDR3: CASSDQNTDTQYF. The CDR3 region has the DNA TGCGCCAGCAGTGACCAAAACACAGATACGCAGTATTTT.

J is TRBJ2-2 and V is TRBV6-2 or TRBV6-3; 14 positions agree with TRBD2. This CDR3 contains 17 residues. Trimming at V came to 4 bases and at J to 4 bases, leaving 5 bases not matched to a gene. The germline CDR1 and CDR2 sequences are MNHEY and SVGEGT. CDR3 sequence: CASSSGLAGGSTGELFF. The CDR3 bases are TGTGCCAGCAGTTCTGGACTAGCGGGAGGATCCACCGGGGAGCTGTTTTTT.

In this sample, this clonotype turned up a few times. CDR3 amino acids: CASSYSAGVRETQYF. For the CDR3, the DNA is TGTGCCAGCAGTTACTCGGCGGGAGTTCGTGAGACCCAGTACTTC. V is TRBV6-5 and J is TRBJ2-5; TRBD2 agrees at 7 bases. J was trimmed by 5 bases and V by 0 bases; bases with no gene match: 6. The CDR3 extends over 15 amino acids. The V gene's germline CDR1 is MNHEY and CDR2 SVGAGI.

The chain carries TRBV14 and TRBJ2-7, with a tentative D call TRBD1 (8 bases). Per the germline V gene, CDR1 is SGHDN and CDR2 is FVKESK. The CDR3 loop spans 15 amino acids. With 4 bases removed from V and 3 bases from J, the gap between germline ends came to 16 bases. The CDR3, as DNA: TGTGCCAGCAGCCTGGGCCACAGGGGGGGCTACGAGCAGTACTTC. It specifies CASSLGHRGGYEQYF.

This clonotype occurred many times. The chain is built from TRBV20-1 and TRBJ2-1; D is undetermined. The CDR3 totals 12 residues. The germline gives CDR1 DFQATT, CDR2 SNEGSKA (reference sequence). V lost 2 bases to trimming and J lost 6 bases, with 8 bases between them. The CDR3 DNA reads as TGCAGTGCTAGACCCTCGGGCAATGAGCAGTTCTTC. Encoded protein: CSARPSGNEQFF.

The J gene is TRBJ2-7, the V gene TRBV7-2, with TRBD2 as a possible D gene (6 bases). The V gene lost 5 bases and the J gene lost 5 bases, with 19 bases spanning the gap. The CDR3 length is 15 residues. Germline lookup yields CDR1 SGHTA and CDR2 FQGNSA. CDR3 sequence: CASSEPTSSRDEQYF. DNA for the CDR3: TGTGCCAGCAGCGAACCTACTAGCAGTCGGGACGAGCAGTACTTC.

The sample holds one count of this clonotype. The chain employs TRBV5-1 and TRBJ2-1; 8 bases map to TRBD2. Looked up from germline, CDR1 is SGHRS and CDR2 is YFSETQ. V shed 0 bases, J shed 7 bases, and the junction held 6 bases outside the gene matches. The CDR3 spans 15 residues. The CDR3 region has the DNA TGCGCCAGCAGCTTGGATGGCGGGGGGCCGAATGAGCAGTTCTTC. This sequence encodes CASSLDGGGPNEQFF.

The rearrangement links TRBV10-3 to TRBJ2-7, with TRBD1 identical over 7 bases. CDR1 ENHRY and CDR2 SYGVKD come from the germline V gene. V was clipped by 5 bases and J by 0 bases; unmatched bases: 7. This CDR3 is built from 15 residues. CDR3 sequence (DNA): TGTGCCATCAGTCTCCGGGACAGCAGCTCCTACGAGCAGTACTTC. Translated: CAISLRDSSSYEQYF.

The chain uses TRBV12-3 or TRBV12-4 and TRBJ1-5; D gene unclear. The V end was cut by 6 bases, the J end by 0 bases, with 15 bases between. The length of the CDR3 is 16 residues. The CDR3 DNA sequence: TGTGCCAGCAGCCCTCCGGGTCGGGATAGCAATCAGCCCCAGCATTTT. This codes for CASSPPGRDSNQPQHF.

In its sample, this clonotype was seen a few times. This sequence joins TRBV10-3 and TRBJ2-1, with D possibly being TRBD1 or TRBD2 (5 bases each). V lost 3 bases and J 10 bases, leaving 13 bases between the germline ends. The CDR3 runs to 13 residues. The germline V gene has CDR1 ENHRY and CDR2 SYGVKD. CDR3 DNA sequence: TGTGCCATCAGTGACCGAGGGTGGGGGGAGCAGTTCTTC. As protein: CAISDRGWGEQFF.

This clonotype was detected many times. This sequence joins TRBV12-3 or TRBV12-4 and TRBJ2-1, with D unclear. The V end lost 1 base, the J end lost 5 bases, and 9 bases lay between the germline ends. This CDR3 region has 14 residues. CDR3: CASSLGGINNEQFF. CDR3 sequence (DNA): TGTGCCAGCAGTTTAGGTGGGATCAACAATGAGCAGTTCTTC.